Described below is a single T cell receptor (beta chain) sequence and its context. Its antigen is undetermined. A single base separates this from a much larger clone, so it may be a read error. The length of the CDR3 is 16 residues. The V gene's germline CDR1 is GTSNPN and CDR2 SVGIG (reference sequence). The data originate from a study of tumor and adjacent non-tumor tissue in lung cancer. Study-level background: The cohort had around eleven adenocarcinoma, a couple of squamous cell and 1 small cell patients. Aged roughly 31 to 85 years, patients included approximately 11 men and about five women with stage I to III disease.

General observations from the study: In normal lung, the top 100 clones were significantly more dominant than in tumor.

The library came from three nested PCR rounds adapted from ARM-PCR protocols. MiXCR, applied by TCRdb to the multiplex PCR reads, yields one record per CDR3 protein. The sample lists about 93,000 distinct CDR3 sequences, approximately 70% seen once, with 18% in the top ten. The template was RNA from unsorted bulk tissue. The chain has TRBV30 and TRBJ2-1, with D maybe TRBD2 (6 bases). Material for sequencing was lung tumor tissue. This receptor was obtained from a man aged 55 to 70 with non-small cell lung cancer. The CDR3 DNA sequence: TGTGCCTGGAGTAGCCAGGGAGCGGGCCATAGAAATGAGCAGGTCTTC. Translation gives CAWSSQGAGHRNEQVF.